The 26 T cell receptor beta chains in this list originate from one sample, sequenced in a study of blood T cell repertoires in COVID-19. The assay was immunoSEQ multiplex PCR, and TCRdb's table has in-frame clones only and misses some. Of roughly 25,000 clones listed, around 90% are singletons. The sequencing input was peripheral blood. The receptor source for this set is a man in his 70s in a cohort sampled during active COVID-19.

The rearrangement uses TRBV28 and TRBJ1-2; 11 bases map to TRBD1. CDR3 length equals 16 residues. J gave up 3 bases and V 2 bases, and 5 bases lay outside the gene matches. The germline CDR1 and CDR2 sequences are MDHEN and SYDVKM. CDR3 sequence reads: CASSLGGTGGDYGYTF. The CDR3 DNA reads as TGTGCCAGCAGTTTAGGCGGGACAGGGGGGGACTATGGCTACACCTTC.

This chain uses TRBV2 with TRBJ2-3, with TRBD1 matching over 11 bases. The CDR3 runs to 17 residues. Germline lookup yields CDR1 SNHLY and CDR2 FYNNEI. Germline trimming cut 6 bases from V and 4 bases from J; bases unmatched to any gene: 12. CDR3 DNA: TGTGCCAGCAGGATGATCGAGGACAGGGGGCGTCCAGATACGCAGTATTTT. Translated: CASRMIEDRGRPDTQYF.

The chain couples TRBV7-9 to TRBJ1-4; TRBD1 might be the D (5 bases). CDR1 and CDR2 from the germline V gene are SEHNR and FQNEAQ (reference sequence). The V end was cut by 4 bases, the J end by 5 bases, with 14 bases between. The CDR3 contains 15 residues. CDR3 sequence reads: CASSSPGDWNEKLFF. The CDR3 bases are TGTGCCAGCAGCTCCCCGGGGGATTGGAATGAAAAACTGTTTTTT.

There are a few counts of this clone. CDR3 loop: CSVEEGKGNQPQHF. In nucleotides, the CDR3 is TGCAGCGTTGAGGAGGGGAAGGGGAATCAGCCCCAGCATTTT. The genes are TRBV29-1 and TRBJ1-5, with D possibly being TRBD1 (5 bases). The CDR3 is made up of 14 amino acids. Trimming stripped 3 bases from V and 4 bases from J, with 13 bases between. CDR1 is SQVTM and CDR2 is ANQGSEA in the germline V gene.

V usage is TRBV6-2 or TRBV6-3 and J usage is TRBJ1-2; no definite D call. Germline lookup yields CDR1 MNHEY and CDR2 SVGEGT. The CDR3 sequence is 13 residues long. V was clipped by 5 bases and J by 2 bases, with 9 bases between them. The CDR3 sequence: CASSTRQNYGYTF. The CDR3 nucleotides read TGTGCCAGCAGTACCAGGCAGAACTATGGCTACACCTTC.

The chain employs TRBV19 and TRBJ2-4, with a weak D call TRBD2 (5 bases). The CDR3 extends over 15 amino acids. The germline V and J ends were trimmed by 2 bases and 0 bases, with 8 bases remaining between them. Germline V gene lookup returns CDR1 LNHDA and CDR2 SQIVND (reference sequence). For the CDR3, the DNA is TGTGCCAGTAGTATAACGGGGTTAGCCAAAAACATTCAGTACTTC. It specifies CASSITGLAKNIQYF.

The chain joins TRBV7-2 to TRBJ2-2, with 9 bases matching TRBD2. The CDR3 length is 17 residues. The germline gives CDR1 SGHTA, CDR2 FQGNSA. The V and J ends lost 4 bases and 4 bases, in that order; junction bases with no gene match: 10. CDR3 DNA sequence: TGTGCCAGCAGCTCGAGGGGTGCGGGAGGGCCCACCGGGGAGCTGTTTTTT. Amino acids: CASSSRGAGGPTGELFF.

This rearrangement joins TRBV7-2 to TRBJ2-3; D call uncertain. Germline CDR1 and CDR2: SGHTA and FQGNSA. Trimming left V 5 bases short and J 4 bases short, with 10 bases between. The CDR3 is 13 residues long. The CDR3 DNA is TGTGCCAGCAGCCCACGGTCCTCAGATACGCAGTATTTT. Its protein is CASSPRSSDTQYF.

This sequence joins TRBV6-5 and TRBJ2-3; D remains unclear. V was clipped by 10 bases and J by 2 bases, with 13 bases between them. CDR1 is MNHEY and CDR2 is SVGAGI in the germline V gene. The CDR3 covers 13 residues. The DNA of the CDR3 is TGTGCCACATGTGGTGGGCACACAGATACGCAGTATTTT. This gives the protein CATCGGHTDTQYF.

This chain connects TRBV6-2 or TRBV6-3 to TRBJ2-7; TRBD2 matches 14 bases. There are 17 residues in the CDR3. The V segment lost 2 bases and the J segment 2 bases; nucleotides outside the gene matches: 5. Per germline, CDR1 MNHEY and CDR2 SVGEGT. The DNA for the CDR3 is TGTGCCAGCAGTTACAGGACTAGCGGGAGGACTACCTACGAGCAGTACTTC. This translates into CASSYRTSGRTTYEQYF.

The V and J genes are TRBV9 and TRBJ2-1, with 12 bases lining up with TRBD2. With 0 bases clipped from V and 10 bases from J, the junction kept 17 bases outside the gene matches. This CDR3 comprises 19 residues. Germline CDR1 reads SGDLS; CDR2 reads YYNGEE. CDR3 sequence reads: CASSVEPPGRLAGAREQFF. CDR3 nucleotides: TGTGCCAGCAGCGTAGAGCCTCCGGGAAGACTAGCGGGAGCCCGGGAGCAGTTCTTC.

The chain carries TRBV4-1 and TRBJ2-5, with a weak D call TRBD1 (7 bases). Germline V gene data show CDR1 as MGHRA and CDR2 as YSYEKL. The CDR3 has 15 amino acids. The V end was cut by 5 bases, the J end by 5 bases, with 18 bases between. Here the CDR3 reads CASSAYRGRGETQYF. CDR3 nucleotide sequence: TGCGCCAGCAGCGCATACAGGGGTCGGGGGGAGACCCAGTACTTC.

The V call is TRBV6-1, the J call TRBJ2-3; D unresolved. Trimming removed 0 bases at V and 0 bases at J, with 10 bases between. Looked up from germline, CDR1 is MNHNS and CDR2 is SASEGT. There are 16 residues in the CDR3. For the CDR3, the DNA is TGTGCCAGCAGTGAAGCGCGGCAGACTAGCACAGATACGCAGTATTTT. Protein sequence: CASSEARQTSTDTQYF.

The rearrangement uses TRBV30 and TRBJ2-5; D gene uncertain. This CDR3 region has 17 residues. CDR1 and CDR2 from the germline V gene are GTSNPN and SVGIG (reference sequence). Trimming left V 3 bases short and J 1 base short, with 21 bases between. DNA of the CDR3: TGTGCCTGGAGCGTTGGGTGGCTAGTTGAGAGCCAAGAGACCCAGTACTTC. Protein product: CAWSVGWLVESQETQYF. Drawing the rest from reference TRBV30 and TRBJ2-5, the complete variable domain is SQTIHQWPATLVQPVGSPLSLECTVEGTSNPNLYWYRQAAGRGLQLLFYSVGIGQISSEVPQNLSASRPQDRQFILSSKKLLLSDSGFYLCAWSVGWLVESQETQYFGPGTRLLVL.

CDR3 sequence (DNA): TGCGCCAGCAGCCAAGATCGAAGACAAGACACCGGGGAGCTGTTTTTT. Translated, it gives CASSQDRRQDTGELFF. V is TRBV4-3 and J is TRBJ2-2; unclear D gene. CDR1 and CDR2 from the germline V gene are LGHNA and YSLEER. With 0 bases removed from V and 3 bases from J, the gap between germline ends came to 11 bases. The length of the CDR3 is 16 residues.

The chain is built from TRBV7-8 and TRBJ2-7; 13 bases fit TRBD2. CDR3 length: 17 amino acids. J lost 5 bases, V lost 5 bases, and 12 bases had no gene match. Germline V CDR1 and CDR2: SGHVS, FQNEAQ. The CDR3 sequence: CASSLWTSGREKDEQYF. In DNA, the CDR3 is TGTGCCAGCAGCCTTTGGACTAGCGGGAGAGAGAAGGACGAGCAGTACTTC. The whole variable domain, remainder taken from reference TRBV7-8 and TRBJ2-7, is GAGVSQSPRYKVAKRGQDVALRCDPISGHVSLFWYQQALGQGPEFLTYFQNEAQLDKSGLPSDRFFAERPEGSVSTLKIQRTQQEDSAVYLCASSLWTSGREKDEQYFGPGTRLTVT.

The V gene is TRBV19, the J gene TRBJ2-4; D gene uncertain. The germline V gene has CDR1 LNHDA and CDR2 SQIVND (reference sequence). Deletions cut 4 bases from V and 3 bases from J, with 13 bases between. CDR3 length: 15 residues. CDR3 in amino acids: CASSNTRSGKNIQYF. In DNA, the CDR3 is TGTGCCAGTAGTAATACAAGGTCGGGCAAAAACATTCAGTACTTC.

The chain recombines TRBV6-5 with TRBJ1-1; D is undetermined. This CDR3 comprises 14 residues. Trimming left V 2 bases short and J 4 bases short, with 11 bases between. Germline CDR1 and CDR2: MNHEY and SVGAGI. DNA of the CDR3: TGTGCCAGCAGTTACGGGAGGGTAAGCACTGAAGCTTTCTTT. This codes for CASSYGRVSTEAFF.

This chain uses TRBV9 with TRBJ2-3; TRBD1 aligns across 7 bases. The V segment lost 0 bases and the J segment 0 bases; nucleotides outside the gene matches: 4. Germline lookup yields CDR1 SGDLS and CDR2 YYNGEE. The CDR3 is made up of 16 amino acids. CDR3 in DNA: TGTGCCAGCAGCGTAGAAGGGGGCCGGAGCACAGATACGCAGTATTTT. Translated, it gives CASSVEGGRSTDTQYF.

The chain is built from TRBV5-5 and TRBJ1-2; D is ambiguous. The CDR3 sequence is 14 residues long. Trimming took 7 bases from V and 8 from J, leaving 21 bases between them. Germline V gives CDR1 SGHKS, CDR2 YYEKEE (reference sequence). In nucleotides, the CDR3 is TGTGCCAGCTCAATGCTGTCCACCTCGGGGGGCTACACCTTC. Protein sequence: CASSMLSTSGGYTF.

The chain recombines TRBV7-9 with TRBJ2-3; D possibly corresponds to TRBD1 (5 bases). The CDR3 has 16 residues. V lost 7 bases and J 1 base, leaving 18 bases between the germline ends. Looked up from germline, CDR1 is SEHNR and CDR2 is FQNEAQ (reference sequence). CDR3 DNA: TGTGCCAGCACCCCGATGGGGCGTTATGGCACAGATACGCAGTATTTT. Its protein product is CASTPMGRYGTDTQYF.

The chain has TRBV30 and TRBJ1-2, with D maybe TRBD1 (6 bases). V was trimmed by 4 bases and J by 5 bases, leaving 11 bases between them. The CDR3 has 12 residues. The germline CDR1 and CDR2 sequences are GTSNPN and SVGIG (reference sequence). Written as DNA, the CDR3 is TGTGCCTGGACAGGGGCAGAGTATGGCTACACCTTC. Translation: CAWTGAEYGYTF.

This CDR3 is CATVGQGGTQYF. DNA for the CDR3: TGTGCCACCGTCGGACAGGGTGGGACCCAGTACTTC. V usage is TRBV2 and J usage is TRBJ2-5; TRBD1 matches at 8 bases. The germline V gene encodes CDR1 SNHLY and CDR2 FYNNEI. This CDR3 has 12 amino acids. V lost 10 bases, J lost 7 bases, and 8 bases stayed unmatched.

V and J are TRBV11-2 and TRBJ2-7; D call uncertain. Germline V CDR1 and CDR2: SGHAT, FQNNGV. V was cut by 5 bases and J by 0 bases, with 5 bases left in between. The CDR3 spans 12 residues. The CDR3: CASSVGSYEQYF. CDR3 DNA sequence: TGTGCCAGCAGCGTCGGCTCCTACGAGCAGTACTTC. The full variable domain, in which reference TRBV11-2 and TRBJ2-7 provide the parts outside the CDR3, is EAGVAQSPRYKIIEKRQSVAFWCNPISGHATLYWYQQILGQGPKLLIQFQNNGVVDDSQLPKDRFSAERLKGVDSTLKIQPAKLEDSAVYLCASSVGSYEQYFGPGTRLTVT.

The V and J genes are TRBV21-1 and TRBJ2-1; TRBD2, as called in the table, went unchecked against the DNA. TRBV21-1 is a pseudogene. This CDR3 spans 16 amino acids. The CDR3 sequence is CASPKGASGIYNEQFF. The CDR3 DNA sequence: TGTGCCAGCCCCAAAGGGGCTAGCGGGATATACAATGAGCAGTTCTTC.

The chain has TRBV6-5 and TRBJ1-5; D unresolved. V gave up 8 bases and J gave up 3 bases, with 17 bases separating them. The CDR3 loop spans 15 amino acids. The V gene's germline CDR1 is MNHEY and CDR2 SVGAGI. CDR3 in DNA: TGTGCCAGCCAGTTTAGGCAGGCCCCCAATCAGCCCCAGCATTTT. Translation: CASQFRQAPNQPQHF.